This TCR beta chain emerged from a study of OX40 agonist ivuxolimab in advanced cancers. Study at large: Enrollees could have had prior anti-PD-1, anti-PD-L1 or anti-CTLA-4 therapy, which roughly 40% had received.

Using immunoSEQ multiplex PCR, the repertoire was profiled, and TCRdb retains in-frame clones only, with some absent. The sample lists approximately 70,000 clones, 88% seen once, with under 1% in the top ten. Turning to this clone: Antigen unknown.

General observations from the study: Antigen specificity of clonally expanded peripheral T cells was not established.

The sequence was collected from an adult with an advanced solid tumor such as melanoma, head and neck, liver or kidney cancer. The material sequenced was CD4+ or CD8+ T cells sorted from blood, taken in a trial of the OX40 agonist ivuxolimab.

CDR3 residues: CASSERGTAGNTIYF. Here the CDR3 DNA reads TGCGCCAGCAGCGAGCGGGGGACGGCTGGAAACACCATATATTTT. V gene TRBV5-1 combines with J gene TRBJ1-3; tentative D call: TRBD1 (5 bases). This CDR3 contains 15 residues. V was clipped by 4 bases and J by 2 bases, with 13 bases between them. Germline V CDR1 and CDR2: SGHRS, YFSETQ.